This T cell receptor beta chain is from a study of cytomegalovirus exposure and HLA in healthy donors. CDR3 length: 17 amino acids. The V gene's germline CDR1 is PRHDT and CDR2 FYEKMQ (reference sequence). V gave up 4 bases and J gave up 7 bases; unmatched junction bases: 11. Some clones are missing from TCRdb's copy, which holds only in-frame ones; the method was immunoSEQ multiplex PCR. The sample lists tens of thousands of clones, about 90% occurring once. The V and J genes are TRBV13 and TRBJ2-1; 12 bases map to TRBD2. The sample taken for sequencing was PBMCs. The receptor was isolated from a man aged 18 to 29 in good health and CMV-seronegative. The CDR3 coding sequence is TGTGCCAGCAGCTCCACCACGACTAGCGGGAGCTTTAATGAGCAGTTCTTC. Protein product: CASSSTTTSGSFNEQFF.